The clone carrying this T cell receptor (beta chain) was counted once. The sample belongs to a study of control samples from healthy donors and cancer patients. TCRdb's table, derived via immunoSEQ multiplex PCR, lists solely in-frame clones and lacks some. The repertoire holds some 76,000 clones, roughly nine tenths seen once, with around 20% in the top ten. This TCR came from a man aged 60 to 75 with lung cancer. Source material: PBMCs.

CDR3 in amino acids: CASNFGSSSYNEQFF. CDR3 bases: TGTGCCAGCAATTTTGGCTCAAGCTCCTACAATGAGCAGTTCTTC. V gene TRBV7-2 combines with J gene TRBJ2-1; D not certain. Germline CDR1 and CDR2: SGHTA and FQGNSA. The CDR3 has 15 amino acids. V was pared by 7 bases and J by 0 bases, with 13 bases between.